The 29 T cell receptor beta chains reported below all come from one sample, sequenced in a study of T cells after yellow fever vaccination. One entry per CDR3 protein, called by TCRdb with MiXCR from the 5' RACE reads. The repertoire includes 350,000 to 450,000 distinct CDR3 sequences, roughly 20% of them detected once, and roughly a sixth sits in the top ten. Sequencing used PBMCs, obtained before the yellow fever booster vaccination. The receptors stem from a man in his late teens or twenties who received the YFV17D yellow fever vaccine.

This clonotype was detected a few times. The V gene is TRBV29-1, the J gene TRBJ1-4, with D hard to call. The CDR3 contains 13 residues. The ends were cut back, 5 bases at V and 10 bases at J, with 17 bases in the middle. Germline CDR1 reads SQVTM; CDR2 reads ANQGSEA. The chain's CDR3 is CSVFSRDPAKLFF. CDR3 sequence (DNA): TGCAGCGTTTTCTCGAGGGATCCAGCAAAACTGTTTTTT.

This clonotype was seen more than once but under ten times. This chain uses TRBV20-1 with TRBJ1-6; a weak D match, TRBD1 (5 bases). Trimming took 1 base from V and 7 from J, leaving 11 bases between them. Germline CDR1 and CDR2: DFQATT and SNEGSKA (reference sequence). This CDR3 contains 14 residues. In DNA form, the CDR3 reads TGCAGTGCTAGAGGTTCGGGGGGAAATTCACCCCTCCACTTT. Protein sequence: CSARGSGGNSPLHF.

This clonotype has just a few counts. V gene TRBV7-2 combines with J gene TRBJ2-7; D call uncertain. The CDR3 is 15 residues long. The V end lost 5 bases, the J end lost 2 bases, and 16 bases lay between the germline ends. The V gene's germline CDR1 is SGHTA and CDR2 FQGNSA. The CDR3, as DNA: TGTGCCAGCAGCCTAAACCCCACGACCACCTACGAGCAGTACTTC. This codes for CASSLNPTTTYEQYF. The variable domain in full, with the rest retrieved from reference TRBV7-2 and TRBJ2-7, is GAGVSQSPSNKVTEKGKDVELRCDPISGHTALYWYRQSLGQGLEFLIYFQGNSAPDKSGLPSDRFSAERTGGSVSTLTIQRTQQEDSAVYLCASSLNPTTTYEQYFGPGTRLTVT.

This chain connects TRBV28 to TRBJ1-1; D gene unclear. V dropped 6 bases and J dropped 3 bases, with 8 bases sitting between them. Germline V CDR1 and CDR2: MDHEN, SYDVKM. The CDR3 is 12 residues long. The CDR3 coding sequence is TGTGCCAGCAGGATTCGTGACACTGAAGCTTTCTTT. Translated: CASRIRDTEAFF.

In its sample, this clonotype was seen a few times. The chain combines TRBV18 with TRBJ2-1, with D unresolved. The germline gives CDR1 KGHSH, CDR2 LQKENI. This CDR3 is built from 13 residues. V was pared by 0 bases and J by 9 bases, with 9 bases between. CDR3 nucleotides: TGTGCCAGCTCACCACCAAGCAGGAGTGAGCAGTTCTTC. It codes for CASSPPSRSEQFF.

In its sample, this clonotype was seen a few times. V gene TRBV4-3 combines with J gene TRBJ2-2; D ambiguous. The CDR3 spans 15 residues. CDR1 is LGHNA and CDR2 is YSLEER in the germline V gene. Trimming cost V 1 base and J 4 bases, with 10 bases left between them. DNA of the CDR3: TGCGCCAGCAGCCAAGTCGGTAGGAGCACCGGGGAGCTGTTTTTT. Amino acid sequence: CASSQVGRSTGELFF.

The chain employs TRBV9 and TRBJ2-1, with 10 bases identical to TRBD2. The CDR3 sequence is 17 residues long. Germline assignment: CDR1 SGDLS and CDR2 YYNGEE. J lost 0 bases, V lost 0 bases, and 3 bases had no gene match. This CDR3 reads CASSVVSGGYSYNEQFF. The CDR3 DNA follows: TGTGCCAGCAGCGTAGTTAGCGGGGGGTACTCCTACAATGAGCAGTTCTTC.

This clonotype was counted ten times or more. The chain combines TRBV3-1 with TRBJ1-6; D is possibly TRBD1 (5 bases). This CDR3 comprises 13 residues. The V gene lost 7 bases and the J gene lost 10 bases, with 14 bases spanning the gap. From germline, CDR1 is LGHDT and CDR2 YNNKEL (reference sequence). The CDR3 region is CASTITAGSPLHF. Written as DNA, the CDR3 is TGTGCCAGCACCATAACAGCAGGGTCACCCCTCCACTTT.

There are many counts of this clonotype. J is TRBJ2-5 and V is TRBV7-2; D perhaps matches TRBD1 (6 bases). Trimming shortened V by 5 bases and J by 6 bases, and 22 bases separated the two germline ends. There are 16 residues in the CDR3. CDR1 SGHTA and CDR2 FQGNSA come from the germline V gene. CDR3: CASSQEPRGGRKTQYF. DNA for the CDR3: TGTGCCAGCAGCCAAGAGCCCAGGGGTGGGAGAAAGACCCAGTACTTC.

CDR3 loop: CASTQGGSTEAFF. CDR3 DNA: TGTGCCAGTACCCAGGGGGGGAGCACTGAAGCTTTCTTT. The chain recombines TRBV19 with TRBJ1-1; 7 nucleotides match TRBD1. CDR3 size: 13 residues. Trimming cost V 7 bases and J 4 bases; bases outside gene matches: 6. Germline CDR1 reads LNHDA; CDR2 reads SQIVND (reference sequence).

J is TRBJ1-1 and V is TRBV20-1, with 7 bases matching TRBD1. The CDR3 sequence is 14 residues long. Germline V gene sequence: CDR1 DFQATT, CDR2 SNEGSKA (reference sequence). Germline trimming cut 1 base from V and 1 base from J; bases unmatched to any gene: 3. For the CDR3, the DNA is TGCAGTGCTAGAGCTCGACAGGGGAACACTGAAGCTTTCTTT. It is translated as CSARARQGNTEAFF.

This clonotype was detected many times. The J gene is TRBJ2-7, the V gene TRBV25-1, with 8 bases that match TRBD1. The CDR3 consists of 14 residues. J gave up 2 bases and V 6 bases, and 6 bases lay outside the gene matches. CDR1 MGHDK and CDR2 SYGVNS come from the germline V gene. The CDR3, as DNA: TGTGCCAGCAGCGATCAGGGGGCTACCTACGAGCAGTACTTC. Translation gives CASSDQGATYEQYF.

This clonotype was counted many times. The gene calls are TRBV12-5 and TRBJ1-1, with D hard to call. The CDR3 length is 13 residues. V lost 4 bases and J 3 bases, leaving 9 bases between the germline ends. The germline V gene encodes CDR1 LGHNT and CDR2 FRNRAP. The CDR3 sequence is CASGSWSYTEAFF. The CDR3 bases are TGTGCTAGTGGTTCTTGGTCCTACACTGAAGCTTTCTTT. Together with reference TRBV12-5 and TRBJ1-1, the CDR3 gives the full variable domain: DARVTQTPRHKVTEMGQEVTMRCQPILGHNTVFWYRQTMMQGLELLAYFRNRAPLDDSGMPKDRFSAEMPDATLATLKIQPSEPRDSAVYFCASGSWSYTEAFFGQGTRLTVV.

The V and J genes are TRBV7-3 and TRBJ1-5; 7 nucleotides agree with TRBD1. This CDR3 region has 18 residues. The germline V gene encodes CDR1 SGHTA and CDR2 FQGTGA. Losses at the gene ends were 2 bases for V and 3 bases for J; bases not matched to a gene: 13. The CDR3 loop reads CASSLGTNSTGNNQPQHF. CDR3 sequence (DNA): TGTGCCAGCAGCTTAGGAACCAATTCGACAGGGAACAATCAGCCCCAGCATTTT.

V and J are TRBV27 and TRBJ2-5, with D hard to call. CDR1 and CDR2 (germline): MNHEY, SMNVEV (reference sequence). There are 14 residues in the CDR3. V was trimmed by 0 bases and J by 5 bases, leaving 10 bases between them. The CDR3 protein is CASSLSPRSETQYF. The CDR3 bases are TGTGCCAGCAGTTTATCTCCCCGTTCGGAGACCCAGTACTTC.

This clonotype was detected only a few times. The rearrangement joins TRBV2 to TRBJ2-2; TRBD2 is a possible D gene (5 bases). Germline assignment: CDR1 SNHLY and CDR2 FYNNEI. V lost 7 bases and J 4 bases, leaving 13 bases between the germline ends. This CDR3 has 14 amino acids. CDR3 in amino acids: CASTSLGGTGELFF. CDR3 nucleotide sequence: TGTGCCAGCACCAGTCTAGGAGGCACCGGGGAGCTGTTTTTT.

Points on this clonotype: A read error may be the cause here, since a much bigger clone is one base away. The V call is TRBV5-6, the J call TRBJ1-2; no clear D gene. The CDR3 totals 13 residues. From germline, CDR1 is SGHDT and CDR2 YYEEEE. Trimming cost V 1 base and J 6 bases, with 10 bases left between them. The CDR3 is CASSLFREDGYTF. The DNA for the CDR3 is TGTGCCAGCAGCTTGTTCCGAGAGGATGGCTACACCTTC.

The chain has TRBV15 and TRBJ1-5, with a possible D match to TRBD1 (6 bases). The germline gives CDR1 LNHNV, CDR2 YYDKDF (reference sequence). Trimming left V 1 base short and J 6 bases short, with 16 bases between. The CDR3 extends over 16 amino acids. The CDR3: CATSRVGGQSGQPQHF. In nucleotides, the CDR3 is TGTGCCACCAGCAGAGTGGGTGGACAGTCGGGTCAGCCCCAGCATTTT.

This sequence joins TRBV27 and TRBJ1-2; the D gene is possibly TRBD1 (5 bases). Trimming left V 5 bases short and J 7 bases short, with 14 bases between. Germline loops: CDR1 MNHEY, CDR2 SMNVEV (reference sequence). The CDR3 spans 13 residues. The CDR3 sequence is CASSPQGESGYTF. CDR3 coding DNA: TGTGCCAGCAGTCCTCAGGGAGAAAGTGGCTACACCTTC.

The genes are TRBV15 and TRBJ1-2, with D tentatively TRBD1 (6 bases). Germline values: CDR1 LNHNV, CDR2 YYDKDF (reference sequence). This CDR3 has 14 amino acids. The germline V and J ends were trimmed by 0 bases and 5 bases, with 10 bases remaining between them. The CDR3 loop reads CATSRDLGAYGYTF. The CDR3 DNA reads TGTGCCACCAGCAGAGATCTGGGGGCGTATGGCTACACCTTC.

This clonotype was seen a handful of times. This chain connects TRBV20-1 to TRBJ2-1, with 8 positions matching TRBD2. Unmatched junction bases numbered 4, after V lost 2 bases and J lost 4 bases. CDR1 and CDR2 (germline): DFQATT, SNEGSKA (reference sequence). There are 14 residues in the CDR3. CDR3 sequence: CSARSAGDYNEQFF. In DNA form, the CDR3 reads TGCAGTGCTAGATCAGCGGGGGATTACAATGAGCAGTTCTTC.

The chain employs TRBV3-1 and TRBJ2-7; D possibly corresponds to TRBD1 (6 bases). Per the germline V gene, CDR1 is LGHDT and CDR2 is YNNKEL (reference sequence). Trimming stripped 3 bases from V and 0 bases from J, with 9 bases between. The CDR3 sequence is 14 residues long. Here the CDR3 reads CASSHQGSSYEQYF. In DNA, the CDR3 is TGTGCCAGCAGCCATCAGGGGAGCTCCTACGAGCAGTACTTC.

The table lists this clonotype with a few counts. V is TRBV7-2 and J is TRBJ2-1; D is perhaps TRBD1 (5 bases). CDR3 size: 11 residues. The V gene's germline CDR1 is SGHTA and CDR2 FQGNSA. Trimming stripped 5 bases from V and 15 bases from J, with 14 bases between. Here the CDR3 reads CASSEQVNRFF. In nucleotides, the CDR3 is TGTGCCAGCAGCGAACAGGTTAATCGGTTCTTC.

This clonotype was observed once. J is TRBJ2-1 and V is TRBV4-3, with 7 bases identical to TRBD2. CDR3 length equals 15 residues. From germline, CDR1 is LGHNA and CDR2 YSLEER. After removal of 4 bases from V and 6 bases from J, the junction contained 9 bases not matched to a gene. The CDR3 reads CASSRNGLVGNEQFF. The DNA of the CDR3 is TGCGCCAGCAGCCGAAACGGACTAGTTGGCAATGAGCAGTTCTTC.

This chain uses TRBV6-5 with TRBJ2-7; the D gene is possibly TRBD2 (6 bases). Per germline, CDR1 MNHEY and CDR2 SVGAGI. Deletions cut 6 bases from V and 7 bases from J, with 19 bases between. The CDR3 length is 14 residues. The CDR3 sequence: CASSPLRRGEEQYF. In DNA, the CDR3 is TGTGCCAGCAGCCCACTCAGGAGGGGCGAAGAGCAGTACTTC.

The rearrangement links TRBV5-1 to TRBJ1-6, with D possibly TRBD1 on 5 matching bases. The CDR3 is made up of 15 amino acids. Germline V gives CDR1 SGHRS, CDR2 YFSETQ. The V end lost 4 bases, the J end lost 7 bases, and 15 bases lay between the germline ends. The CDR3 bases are TGCGCCAGCAGCATACCGGGACGGGCCAATTCACCCCTCCACTTT. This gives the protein CASSIPGRANSPLHF.

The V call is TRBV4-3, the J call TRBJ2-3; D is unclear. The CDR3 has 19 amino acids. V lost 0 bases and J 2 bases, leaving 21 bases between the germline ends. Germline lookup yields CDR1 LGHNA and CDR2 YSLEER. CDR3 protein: CASSQDRGMGLPITDTQYF. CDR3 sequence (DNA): TGCGCCAGCAGCCAAGATCGCGGTATGGGCCTACCTATCACAGATACGCAGTATTTT.

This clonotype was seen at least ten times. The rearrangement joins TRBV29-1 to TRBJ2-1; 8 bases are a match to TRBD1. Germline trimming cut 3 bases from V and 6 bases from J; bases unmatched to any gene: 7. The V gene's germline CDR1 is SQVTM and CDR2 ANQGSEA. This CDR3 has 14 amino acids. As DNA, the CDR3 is TGCAGCGTTGAGATGGGACAGGAGGCCAATGAGCAGTTCTTC. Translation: CSVEMGQEANEQFF.

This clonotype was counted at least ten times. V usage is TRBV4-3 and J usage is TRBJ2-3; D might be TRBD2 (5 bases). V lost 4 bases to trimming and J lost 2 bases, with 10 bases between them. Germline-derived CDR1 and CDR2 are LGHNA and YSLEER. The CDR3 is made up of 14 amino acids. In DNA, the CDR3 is TGCGCCAGCAGCCCCAGAGGGAACACAGATACGCAGTATTTT. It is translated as CASSPRGNTDTQYF.